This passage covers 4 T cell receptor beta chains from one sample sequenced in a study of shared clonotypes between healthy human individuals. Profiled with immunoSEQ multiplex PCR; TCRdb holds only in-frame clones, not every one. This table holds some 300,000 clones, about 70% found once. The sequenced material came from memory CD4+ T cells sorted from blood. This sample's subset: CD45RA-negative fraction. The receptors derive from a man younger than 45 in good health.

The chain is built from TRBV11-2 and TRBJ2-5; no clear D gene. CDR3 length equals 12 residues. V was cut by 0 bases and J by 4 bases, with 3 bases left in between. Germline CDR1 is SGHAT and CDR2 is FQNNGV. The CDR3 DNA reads TGTGCCAGCAGCTTAGACGCAGAGACCCAGTACTTC. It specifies CASSLDAETQYF.

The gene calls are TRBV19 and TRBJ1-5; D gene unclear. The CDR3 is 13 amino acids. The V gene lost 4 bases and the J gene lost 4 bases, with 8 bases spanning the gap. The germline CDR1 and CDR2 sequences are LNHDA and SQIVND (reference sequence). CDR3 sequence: CASSSQGNQPQHF. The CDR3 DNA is TGTGCCAGTAGTAGTCAAGGGAATCAGCCCCAGCATTTT.

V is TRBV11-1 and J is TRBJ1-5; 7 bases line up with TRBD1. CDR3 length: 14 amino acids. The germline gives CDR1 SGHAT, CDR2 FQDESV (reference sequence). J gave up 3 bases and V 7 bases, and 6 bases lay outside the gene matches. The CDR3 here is CASTLDRDNQPQHF. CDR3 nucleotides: TGTGCCAGCACATTAGACAGGGACAATCAGCCCCAGCATTTT.

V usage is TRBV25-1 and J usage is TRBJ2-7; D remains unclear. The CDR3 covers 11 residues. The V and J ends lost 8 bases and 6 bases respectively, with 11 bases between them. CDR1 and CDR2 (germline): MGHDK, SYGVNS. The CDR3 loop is CASRRSGEQYF. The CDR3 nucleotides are TGTGCCAGCCGACGGTCAGGCGAGCAGTACTTC.